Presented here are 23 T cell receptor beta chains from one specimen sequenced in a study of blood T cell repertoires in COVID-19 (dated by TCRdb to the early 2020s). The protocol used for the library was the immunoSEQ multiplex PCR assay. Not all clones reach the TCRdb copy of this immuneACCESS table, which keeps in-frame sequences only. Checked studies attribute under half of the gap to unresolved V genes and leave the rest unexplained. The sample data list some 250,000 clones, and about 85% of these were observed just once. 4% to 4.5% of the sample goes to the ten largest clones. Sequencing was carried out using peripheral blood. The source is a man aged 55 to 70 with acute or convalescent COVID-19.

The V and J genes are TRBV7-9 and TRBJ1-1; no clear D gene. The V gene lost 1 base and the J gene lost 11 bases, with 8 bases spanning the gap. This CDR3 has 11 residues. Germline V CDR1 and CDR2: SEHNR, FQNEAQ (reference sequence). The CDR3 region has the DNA TGTGCCAGCAGCTTAGTGACGGGGGCTTTCTTT. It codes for CASSLVTGAFF.

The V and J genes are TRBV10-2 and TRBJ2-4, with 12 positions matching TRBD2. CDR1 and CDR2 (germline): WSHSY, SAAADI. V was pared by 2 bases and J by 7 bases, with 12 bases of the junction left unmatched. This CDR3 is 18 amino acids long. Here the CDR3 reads CASSEGASGRAVGNIQYF. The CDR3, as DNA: TGCGCCAGCAGTGAGGGAGCTAGCGGGAGGGCCGTAGGGAACATTCAGTACTTC.

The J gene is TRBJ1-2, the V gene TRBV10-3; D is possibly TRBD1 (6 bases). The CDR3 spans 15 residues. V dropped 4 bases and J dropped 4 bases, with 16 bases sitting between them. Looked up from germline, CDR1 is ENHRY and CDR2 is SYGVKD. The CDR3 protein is CAISATGLGAYGYTF. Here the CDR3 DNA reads TGTGCCATCAGTGCCACAGGGCTGGGGGCCTATGGCTACACCTTC.

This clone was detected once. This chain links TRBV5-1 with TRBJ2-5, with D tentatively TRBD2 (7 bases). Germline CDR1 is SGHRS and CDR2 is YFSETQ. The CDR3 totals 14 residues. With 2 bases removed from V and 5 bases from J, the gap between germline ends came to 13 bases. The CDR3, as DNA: TGCGCCAGCAGCTTAGGGGGGGCACGGGAGACCCAGTACTTC. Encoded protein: CASSLGGARETQYF. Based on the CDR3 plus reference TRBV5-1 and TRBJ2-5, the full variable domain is KAGVTQTPRYLIKTRGQQVTLSCSPISGHRSVSWYQQTPGQGLQFLFEYFSETQRNKGNFPGRFSGRQFSNSRSEMNVSTLELGDSALYLCASSLGGARETQYFGPGTRLLVL.

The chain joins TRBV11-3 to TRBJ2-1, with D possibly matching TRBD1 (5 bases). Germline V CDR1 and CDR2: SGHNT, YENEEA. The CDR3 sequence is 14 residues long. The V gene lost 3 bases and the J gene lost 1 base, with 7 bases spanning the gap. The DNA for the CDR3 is TGTGCCAGCAGCTTTCAGGGATCCTACAATGAGCAGTTCTTC. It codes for CASSFQGSYNEQFF.

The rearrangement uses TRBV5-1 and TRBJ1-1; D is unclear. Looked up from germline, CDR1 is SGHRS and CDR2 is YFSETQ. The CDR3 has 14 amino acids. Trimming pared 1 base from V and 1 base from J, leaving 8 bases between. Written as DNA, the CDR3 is TGCGCCAGCAGCTTGTATTCCGGGAACACTGAAGCTTTCTTT. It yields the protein CASSLYSGNTEAFF.

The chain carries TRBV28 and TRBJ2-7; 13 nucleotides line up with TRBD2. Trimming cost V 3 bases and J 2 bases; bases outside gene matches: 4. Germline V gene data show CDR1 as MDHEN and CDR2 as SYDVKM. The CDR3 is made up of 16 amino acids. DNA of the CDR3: TGTGCCAGCAGTTTGGTCGGGACTAGCGGGACCTACGAGCAGTACTTC. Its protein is CASSLVGTSGTYEQYF.

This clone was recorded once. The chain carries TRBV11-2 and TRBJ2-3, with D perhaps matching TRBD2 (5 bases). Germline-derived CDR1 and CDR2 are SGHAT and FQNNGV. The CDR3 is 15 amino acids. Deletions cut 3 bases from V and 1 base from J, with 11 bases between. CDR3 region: CASSFLVGGTDTQYF. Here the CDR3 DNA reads TGTGCCAGCAGCTTCCTCGTGGGAGGCACAGATACGCAGTATTTT.

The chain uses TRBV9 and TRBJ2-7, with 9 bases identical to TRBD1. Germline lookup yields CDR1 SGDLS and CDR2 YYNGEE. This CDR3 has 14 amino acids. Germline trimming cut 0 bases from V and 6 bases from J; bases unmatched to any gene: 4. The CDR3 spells CASSVAGTGREQYF. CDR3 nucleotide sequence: TGTGCCAGCAGCGTAGCCGGGACAGGGCGCGAGCAGTACTTC.

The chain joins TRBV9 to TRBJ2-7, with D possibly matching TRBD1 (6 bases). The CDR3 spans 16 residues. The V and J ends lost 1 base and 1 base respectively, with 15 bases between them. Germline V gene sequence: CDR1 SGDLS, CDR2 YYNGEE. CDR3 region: CASSVMGASQSYEQYF. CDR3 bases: TGTGCCAGCAGCGTAATGGGGGCAAGTCAGTCCTACGAGCAGTACTTC.

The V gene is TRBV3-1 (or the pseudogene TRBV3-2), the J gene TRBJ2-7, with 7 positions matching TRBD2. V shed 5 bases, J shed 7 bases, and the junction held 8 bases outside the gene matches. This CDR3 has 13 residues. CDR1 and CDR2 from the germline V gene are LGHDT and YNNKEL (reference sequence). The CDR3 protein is CASSDAGVGEQYF. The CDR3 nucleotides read TGTGCCAGCAGCGACGCGGGGGTTGGGGAGCAGTACTTC.

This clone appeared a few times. DNA for the CDR3: TGTGCCACCAGTGGATACAGGGAGTCAAGCAATCAGCCCCAGCATTTT. It is translated as CATSGYRESSNQPQHF. The chain recombines TRBV24-1 with TRBJ1-5, with a possible D match to TRBD1 (6 bases). The V gene's germline CDR1 is KGHDR and CDR2 SFDVKD. CDR3 length: 16 residues. V lost 5 bases, J lost 1 base, and 14 bases lay in between.

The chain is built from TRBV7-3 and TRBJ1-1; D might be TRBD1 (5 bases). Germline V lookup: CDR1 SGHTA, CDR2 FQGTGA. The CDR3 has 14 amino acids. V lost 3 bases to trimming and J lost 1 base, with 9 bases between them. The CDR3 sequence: CASSFAGGNTEAFF. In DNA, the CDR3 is TGTGCCAGCAGCTTCGCCGGGGGGAACACTGAAGCTTTCTTT. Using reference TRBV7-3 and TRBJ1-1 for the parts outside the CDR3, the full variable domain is GAGVSQTPSNKVTEKGKYVELRCDPISGHTALYWYRQSLGQGPEFLIYFQGTGAADDSGLPNDRFFAVRPEGSVSTLKIQRTERGDSAVYLCASSFAGGNTEAFFGQGTRLTVV.

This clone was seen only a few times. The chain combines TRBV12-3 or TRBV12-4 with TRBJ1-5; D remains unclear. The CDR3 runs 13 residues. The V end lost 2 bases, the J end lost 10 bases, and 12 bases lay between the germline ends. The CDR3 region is CASSLSGNGPQHF. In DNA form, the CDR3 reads TGTGCCAGCAGTTTATCGGGGAACGGACCCCAGCATTTT.

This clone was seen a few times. CDR3 in DNA: TGTGCCAGTAGTATGGTCCGACAGGCCAGCGATACGCAGTATTTT. Translation: CASSMVRQASDTQYF. The gene calls are TRBV19 and TRBJ2-3, with D perhaps matching TRBD1 (6 bases). Germline values: CDR1 LNHDA, CDR2 SQIVND (reference sequence). The ends were cut back, 3 bases at V and 6 bases at J, with 16 bases in the middle. The CDR3 contains 15 residues.

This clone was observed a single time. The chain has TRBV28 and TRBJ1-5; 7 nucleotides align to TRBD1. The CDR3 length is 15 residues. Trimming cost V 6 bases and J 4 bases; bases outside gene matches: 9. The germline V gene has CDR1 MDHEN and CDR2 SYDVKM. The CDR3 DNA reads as TGTGCCAGCAGGTCAACAGGGGAGGTGAATCAGCCCCAGCATTTT. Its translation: CASRSTGEVNQPQHF.

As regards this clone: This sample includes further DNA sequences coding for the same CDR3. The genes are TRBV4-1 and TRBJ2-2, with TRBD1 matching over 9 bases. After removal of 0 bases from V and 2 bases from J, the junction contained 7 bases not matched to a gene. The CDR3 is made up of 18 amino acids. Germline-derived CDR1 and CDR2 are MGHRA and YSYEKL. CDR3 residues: CASSQDPRDRANTGELFF. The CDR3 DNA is TGCGCCAGCAGCCAAGATCCCCGGGACAGGGCCAACACCGGGGAGCTGTTTTTT.

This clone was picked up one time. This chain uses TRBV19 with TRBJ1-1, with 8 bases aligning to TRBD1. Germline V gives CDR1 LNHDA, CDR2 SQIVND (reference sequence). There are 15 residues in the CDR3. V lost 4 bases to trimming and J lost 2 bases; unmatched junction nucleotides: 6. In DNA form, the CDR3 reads TGTGCCAGTAGTACCGGGGACAGGCCAAACACTGAAGCTTTCTTT. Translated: CASSTGDRPNTEAFF. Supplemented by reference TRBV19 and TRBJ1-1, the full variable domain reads DGGITQSPKYLFRKEGQNVTLSCEQNLNHDAMYWYRQDPGQGLRLIYYSQIVNDFQKGDIAEGYSVSREKKESFPLTVTSAQKNPTAFYLCASSTGDRPNTEAFFGQGTRLTVV.

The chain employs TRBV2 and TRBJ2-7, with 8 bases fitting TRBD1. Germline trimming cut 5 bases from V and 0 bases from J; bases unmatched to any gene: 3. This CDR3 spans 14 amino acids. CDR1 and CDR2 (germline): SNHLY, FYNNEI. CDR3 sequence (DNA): TGTGCCAGCAGTAGACAGGGGCCCTCCTACGAGCAGTACTTC. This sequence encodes CASSRQGPSYEQYF.

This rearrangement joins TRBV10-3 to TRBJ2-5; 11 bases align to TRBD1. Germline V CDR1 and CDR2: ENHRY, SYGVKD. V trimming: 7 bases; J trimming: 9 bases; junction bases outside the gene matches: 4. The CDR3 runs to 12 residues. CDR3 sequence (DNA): TGTGCCATCAAAGCGGGACAGGGGGCCCAGTACTTC. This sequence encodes CAIKAGQGAQYF.

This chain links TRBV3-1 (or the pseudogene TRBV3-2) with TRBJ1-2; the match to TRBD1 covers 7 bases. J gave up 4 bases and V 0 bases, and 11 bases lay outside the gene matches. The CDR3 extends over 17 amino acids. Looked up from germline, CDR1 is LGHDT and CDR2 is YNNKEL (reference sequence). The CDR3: CASSQELPWDSVYGYTF. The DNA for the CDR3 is TGTGCCAGCAGCCAAGAGTTGCCCTGGGACAGTGTCTATGGCTACACCTTC.

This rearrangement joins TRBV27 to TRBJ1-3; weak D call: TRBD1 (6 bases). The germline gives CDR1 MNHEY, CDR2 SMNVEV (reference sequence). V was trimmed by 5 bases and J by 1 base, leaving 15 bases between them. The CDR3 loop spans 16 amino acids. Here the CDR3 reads CASSDLQGGSGNTIYF. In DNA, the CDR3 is TGTGCCAGCAGTGACCTACAGGGAGGGTCTGGAAACACCATATATTTT.

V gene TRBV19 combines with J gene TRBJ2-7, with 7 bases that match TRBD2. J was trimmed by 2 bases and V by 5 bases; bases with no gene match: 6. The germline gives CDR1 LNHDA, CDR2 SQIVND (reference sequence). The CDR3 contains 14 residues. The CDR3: CASSPIGGTYEQYF. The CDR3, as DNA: TGTGCCAGTAGTCCCATCGGGGGGACCTACGAGCAGTACTTC.